Here is one TCR beta chain with its context. At one of its ends the junction is not consistent with the germline gene, which may arise from a read error. The source of the sample is a study of PD-1 blockade in classical Hodgkin lymphoma. TCRdb keeps only in-frame clones here, not all; method: immunoSEQ multiplex PCR. The sample has 90,000 to 100,000 clones, 92% seen once. Germline V gene sequence: CDR1 SGHDT, CDR2 YYEEEE. The CDR3 extends over 14 amino acids. Each patient experienced a relapse that followed autologous stem cell transplantation, and brentuximab vedotin exposure varied. The gene calls are TRBV5-6 and TRBJ1-5, with 7 bases fitting TRBD1. Sequenced here: peripheral blood mononuclear cells (PBMCs), sampled at baseline. The receptor's source is a human donor with classical Hodgkin lymphoma. The CDR3, as DNA: TGTGCCAGCAGCCATCAGGGGGTAAATCCGCCCCAGCATTTT. Its translation: CASSHQGVNPPQHF.